This T cell receptor beta chain was obtained from a study of T cell responses to AZD1222 COVID-19 vaccine listed by TCRdb under 2021. Background for the entire study: Because spike-specific TCR depth and breadth did not differ between the two schedules, AZD1222 recipients who got a second dose at roughly 4 weeks were pooled with those who got a second dose at roughly 12 weeks. Trial participants were enrolled by age into 18-55, 56-69 and 70-plus year subgroups, with roughly 160, 29 and 62 TCR-sequenced participants respectively. TCR sequencing was performed for roughly 250 trial participants, of whom 200 to 220 were given two doses of AZD1222 and roughly 25 were given two doses of MenACWY control vaccine.

The CDR3 regions of human TCRbeta chains were subjected to immunosequencing. From the authors' description of their analysis: Repertoire TCRs were matched against a reference library of SARS-CoV-2-specific TCRs generated with the MIRA antigen-specificity platform. Breadth was defined as the fraction of unique TCRs that were SARS-CoV-2-associated. Depth was defined as the fraction of total T cells that were SARS-CoV-2-associated. Using the MIRA data, each spike-specific TCR was mapped to the spike region that the TCR reacts to and placed in a CD4 or CD8 class. Log10-transformed breadth and depth values were compared by one-way ANOVA with Sidak's multiple comparisons tests. The source is immuneACCESS, and TCRdb retained only in-frame sequences with V and J called. Part of the clones is not carried over; for the studies checked, unresolved V genes explain less than half of this, and the remainder is unexplained. Clone size and V and J calls were adopted from that table, with D and trimming inferred from the DNA. For this sample there are about 190,000 clones; 94% appear just once. Roughly 9.8% of the sample comes from the top ten.

Points the paper makes about the study in general: Participants were mostly white British and included more females than males, and it was suggested by the authors that clonal diversity may have been underestimated. The 56-69-year group was small, and its depth increase did not reach significance, likely because of low power. Because no day 14 peak-response samples were available, repertoires were characterized only after the peak T cell response. Conclusions about previously exposed vaccinees are limited because only six or seven AZD1222 recipients were SARS-CoV-2 seropositive at baseline. Reportedly, almost half of the unique spike-specific TCRs recognized epitopes lying outside the regions that are mutated in the B.1.351 and B.1.1.7 variants. After two AZD1222 doses, spike-specific TCR breadth and depth were significantly higher than at day 0 and than in MenACWY recipients. Vaccine-associated CD4 TCRs spanned the whole spike protein, with dominant responses in regions 160-218 and 743-854.

The time point label on this specimen signifies: baseline before first vaccination. The vaccinee samples were drawn from two UK trials, COV001 and COV002, one of which was a single-blind randomized controlled phase 2/3 trial testing AZD1222 (ChAdOx1 nCoV-19) in healthy adults. For TCRbeta chain sequencing, PBMC samples were collected from trial participants at day 0 and at day 28 after the second dose. V is trimmed back by 6 bases and J by 3 bases, and the junction contains 5 bases that no gene match accounts for. The CDR3 runs 13 residues from the cysteine to the phenylalanine. Kept here is only the CDR3 DNA, which spans 39 bases and is read in frame from base 1. To note about this clone: Its target antigen remains unknown. Base qualities were left out, and no much larger clone turns up one base away.

This receptor was obtained from an adult in good health. Recombination linked TRBV12-3 or TRBV12-4 to TRBJ2-7; 7 bases in the middle match TRBD1. The sequencing here drew on peripheral blood, taken on day 0 of AZD1222 vaccination. The encoded CDR3 is CASRRTGIYEQYF. The sequenced DNA: TGTGCCAGCAGAAGGACAGGAATCTACGAGCAGTACTTC.